The source of this T cell receptor (beta chain) is a study of identical twins. Germline CDR1 SGHVS, CDR2 FNYEAQ. V lost 4 bases and J lost 7; bases outside the gene matches: 10. The CDR3 is made up of 15 amino acids. TCRdb recomputed calls from the 5' RACE reads with MiXCR, one row per CDR3 protein. The sample holds about 900,000 distinct CDR3 sequences, 9% to 15% seen once. The data also belong to a second study, concerning yellow fever vaccine responses in identical twins.

The chain recombines TRBV7-6 with TRBJ2-1; 7 bases agree with TRBD2. The sample consisted of PBMCs. The TCR was taken from a young woman in good health. CDR3 protein: CASSWGGLGRNEQFF. The DNA for the CDR3 is TGTGCCAGCAGCTGGGGGGGATTAGGAAGGAATGAGCAGTTCTTC. Full variable domain (remainder filled in from reference TRBV7-6 and TRBJ2-1): GAGVSQSPRYKVTKRGQDVALRCDPISGHVSLYWYRQALGQGPEFLTYFNYEAQQDKSGLPNDRFSAERPEGSISTLTIQRTEQRDSAMYRCASSWGGLGRNEQFFGPGTRLTVL.